A single sample gave rise to the 16 T cell receptor beta chains below, sequenced in a study of CD8 T cells in Susac syndrome. Random hexamers primed reverse transcription of roughly 0.45 to 1 ug RNA. TCRdb itself ran the immunoSEQ multiplex PCR reads through MiXCR, one entry per CDR3 protein. The table records about 290,000 distinct CDR3 sequences, roughly 85% of them present only once. Sequencing was performed on CD8+ T cells from PBMCs. These receptors came from a human donor with multiple sclerosis.

The genes are TRBV7-9 and TRBJ2-6; D uncertain. The V end was cut by 4 bases, the J end by 7 bases, with 14 bases between. The CDR3 has 15 residues. Per germline, CDR1 SEHNR and CDR2 FQNEAQ (reference sequence). The chain's CDR3 is CASSSLTTSANVLTF. The CDR3 nucleotides read TGTGCCAGCAGCTCGCTTACTACATCTGCCAACGTCCTGACTTTC.

The chain couples TRBV15 to TRBJ2-5; the D is unclear. Germline V lookup: CDR1 LNHNV, CDR2 YYDKDF (reference sequence). The CDR3 runs to 13 residues. V lost 6 bases to trimming and J lost 5 bases, with 13 bases between them. The CDR3 sequence is CATRQAQRETQYF. The CDR3 DNA is TGTGCCACCAGGCAGGCCCAAAGGGAGACCCAGTACTTC.

This rearrangement joins TRBV7-9 to TRBJ2-7; the D gene is possibly TRBD1 (6 bases). The germline V gene has CDR1 SEHNR and CDR2 FQNEAQ (reference sequence). This CDR3 has 13 residues. The V end lost 5 bases, the J end lost 1 base, and 9 bases lay between the germline ends. CDR3 sequence (DNA): TGTGCCAGCAGCGGCGGACAGTCCTACGAGCAGTACTTC. It codes for CASSGGQSYEQYF.

The chain employs TRBV19 and TRBJ2-7; maybe TRBD1 (6 bases). The CDR3 is made up of 14 amino acids. Germline CDR1 is LNHDA and CDR2 is SQIVND (reference sequence). The V end was cut by 3 bases, the J end by 4 bases, with 13 bases between. DNA of the CDR3: TGTGCCAGTAGTATCTTGGGGGCAGGTTACGAGCAGTACTTC. Protein product: CASSILGAGYEQYF.

The gene calls are TRBV27 and TRBJ2-7, with no clear D. V shed 5 bases and J shed 7 bases, with 21 bases lying between them. This CDR3 comprises 15 residues. The germline V gene encodes CDR1 MNHEY and CDR2 SMNVEV (reference sequence). CDR3 DNA sequence: TGTGCCAGCAGTCTACTATCGCTTGGACCCGCAGAGCAGTACTTC. Translating gives CASSLLSLGPAEQYF.

The chain joins TRBV25-1 to TRBJ2-1, with TRBD2 matching over 8 bases. Unmatched junction bases numbered 7, after V lost 4 bases and J lost 2 bases. The germline CDR1 and CDR2 sequences are MGHDK and SYGVNS. This CDR3 has 16 amino acids. Here the CDR3 reads CASSALAGGTYNEQFF. In DNA, the CDR3 is TGTGCCAGCAGTGCGTTGGCGGGAGGAACCTACAATGAGCAGTTCTTC.

The chain links TRBV19 to TRBJ2-4; TRBD1 matches at 8 bases. The CDR3 is made up of 15 amino acids. The trim removed 1 base at V and 8 bases at J, leaving 7 bases unmatched. CDR1 and CDR2 (germline): LNHDA, SQIVND (reference sequence). DNA for the CDR3: TGTGCCAGTAGTATAGCGTTGGGACAGGTGGACATTCAGTACTTC. Encoded protein: CASSIALGQVDIQYF.

The V gene is TRBV29-1, the J gene TRBJ2-1, with D possibly matching TRBD1 (5 bases). V dropped 1 base and J dropped 7 bases, with 11 bases sitting between them. Germline V gene lookup returns CDR1 SQVTM and CDR2 ANQGSEA. The CDR3 runs to 13 residues. The DNA of the CDR3 is TGCAGCGTTGAAGCCAGGGCTACAAATGAGCAGTTCTTC. Protein product: CSVEARATNEQFF.

This clonotype was counted once. This chain joins TRBV25-1 and TRBJ2-1, with 10 nucleotides matching TRBD1. Germline CDR1 and CDR2: MGHDK and SYGVNS. CDR3 length: 15 amino acids. CDR3 amino acids: CASSVPGQGRNEQFF. DNA for the CDR3: TGTGCGAGTTCGGTGCCGGGACAGGGGAGGAATGAGCAGTTCTTC.

The chain recombines TRBV9 with TRBJ2-7, with 11 bases matching TRBD2. V was clipped by 0 bases and J by 1 base; unmatched bases: 6. This CDR3 region has 17 residues. CDR1 and CDR2 from the germline V gene are SGDLS and YYNGEE. The CDR3 loop reads CASSVVPTSGTSYEQYF. The CDR3 DNA sequence: TGTGCCAGCAGCGTAGTCCCGACTAGCGGGACGTCCTACGAGCAGTACTTC.

V gene TRBV27 combines with J gene TRBJ2-2, with TRBD2 matching over 12 bases. The CDR3 has 18 residues. The V segment lost 7 bases and the J segment 0 bases; nucleotides outside the gene matches: 9. Germline V gene data show CDR1 as MNHEY and CDR2 as SMNVEV (reference sequence). The CDR3 protein is CASTGGLAGNSNTGELFF. The CDR3 nucleotides are TGTGCCAGCACCGGCGGACTAGCGGGGAATTCGAACACCGGGGAGCTGTTTTTT.

CDR3 protein: CSVSDSTPPYEQYF. The CDR3 DNA sequence: TGCAGCGTTTCGGACTCCACTCCTCCCTACGAGCAGTACTTC. The V gene is TRBV29-1, the J gene TRBJ2-7; maybe TRBD2 (5 bases). CDR1 and CDR2 from the germline V gene are SQVTM and ANQGSEA. The CDR3 runs 14 residues. Trimming removed 5 bases at V and 2 bases at J, with 16 bases between.

This chain connects TRBV5-6 to TRBJ2-1; D gene unclear. The germline gives CDR1 SGHDT, CDR2 YYEEEE. The CDR3 is 13 residues long. Trimming stripped 1 base from V and 6 bases from J, with 8 bases between. Written as DNA, the CDR3 is TGTGCCAGCAGCTTGCAAAGGATCAATGAGCAGTTCTTC. It is translated as CASSLQRINEQFF.

This clonotype has a handful of counts. The chain couples TRBV6-5 to TRBJ2-7; a possible D gene is TRBD2 (6 bases). V was pared by 6 bases and J by 7 bases, with 13 bases between. This CDR3 is built from 12 residues. Germline assignment: CDR1 MNHEY and CDR2 SVGAGI. In DNA form, the CDR3 reads TGTGCCAGCAGCCCCGGGGGTTGGGAGCAGTACTTC. This gives the protein CASSPGGWEQYF.

J is TRBJ2-3 and V is TRBV7-9, with D perhaps matching TRBD2 (5 bases). The V gene lost 8 bases and the J gene lost 2 bases, with 11 bases spanning the gap. CDR1 is SEHNR, CDR2 FQNEAQ, per germline (reference sequence). CDR3 length: 13 residues. The CDR3 DNA is TGTGCCAGCCAAGACGGGAACACAGATACGCAGTATTTT. This codes for CASQDGNTDTQYF.

The chain employs TRBV30 and TRBJ2-7; either TRBD1 or TRBD2 may fit D (6 bases each). Per germline, CDR1 GTSNPN and CDR2 SVGIG (reference sequence). The CDR3 length is 13 residues. The V and J ends lost 2 bases and 2 bases respectively, with 10 bases between them. In DNA, the CDR3 is TGTGCCTGGAGTACGGGGGCCACCTACGAGCAGTACTTC. Its protein is CAWSTGATYEQYF.